Presented here are 3 T cell receptor beta chains from one specimen sequenced in a study of monozygotic twins with inflammatory bowel disease. TCRdb reprocessed the 5' RACE reads and reports one entry per CDR3 protein, with no DNA. The sample table includes around 220,000 distinct CDR3 sequences. The sample taken for sequencing was blood. These receptors were taken from a human donor with ulcerative colitis or Crohn's disease, or a healthy co-twin of an affected twin (not recorded which).

The V call is TRBV11-3, the J call TRBJ2-1. The CDR3 extends over 15 amino acids. Germline lookup yields CDR1 SGHNT and CDR2 YENEEA. This chain's CDR3 is CASSLVASPITKQFF.

The rearrangement links TRBV9 to TRBJ2-7; the D gene TCRdb calls, TRBD1, cannot be checked with no DNA. This CDR3 contains 15 residues. Germline CDR1 reads SGDLS; CDR2 reads YYNGEE. The CDR3: CASSFGQGELYEQYF.

V gene TRBV7-8 combines with J gene TRBJ1-5; the D call of TRBD1 rests on TCRdb alone, since no DNA is present to check it. Looked up from germline, CDR1 is SGHVS and CDR2 is FQNEAQ. This CDR3 comprises 16 residues. Here the CDR3 reads CASSVGTVGANQPQHF.